This T cell receptor (beta chain) was obtained from a study of cytomegalovirus exposure and HLA in healthy donors. Study-level findings and limits: Later analysis identified several of the most significant clusters that appeared linked to common viral pathogens. Apparent HLA restriction characterized most CMV-associated TCR beta chains in a later analysis. Association with HLA alleles at 0.05 false discovery rate was found for 16,951 TCR beta sequences in a later analysis. Segments of the TCR beta V type were, in most cases, productive about 90% or about 30% of the time in an earlier analysis.

Turning to this clone: Antigen: not known.

Per germline, CDR1 SGHTS and CDR2 YDEGEE. V lost 4 bases to trimming and J lost 2 bases, with 20 bases between them. The CDR3 runs to 17 residues. In the PCR, 60 Vbeta and 13 Jbeta primers were used. Sequencing used immunoSEQ multiplex PCR; TCRdb keeps in-frame clones, though not all of them. The sample has about 270,000 clones, roughly 85% seen once. The sample taken for sequencing was PBMCs. The TCR sequence derives from a man in his forties or fifties in good health and CMV-seropositive. The chain employs TRBV5-8 and TRBJ2-3, with D possibly TRBD1 on 5 matching bases. Here the CDR3 reads CASSPGQGFPPTDTQYF. Here the CDR3 DNA reads TGTGCCAGCAGCCCCGGTCAGGGCTTTCCTCCCACAGATACGCAGTATTTT.